This TCR beta chain was found in a study of CD8 T cells in Susac syndrome. Purification of the CD8+ and CD4+ T cells relied on negative isolation, and TEMRA cells underwent FACS enrichment. Reverse transcription of about 0.45 to 1 ug RNA was performed with random hexamers. Using its own MiXCR run on the immunoSEQ multiplex PCR reads, TCRdb lists one record per CDR3 protein. Among about 180,000 distinct CDR3 sequences, around 95% were seen once, and the ten largest hold around 0.093%. The germline V gene has CDR1 SGHDN and CDR2 FVKESK. The CDR3 sequence is 15 residues long. The germline V and J ends were trimmed by 0 bases and 7 bases, with 15 bases remaining between them.

The chain carries TRBV14 and TRBJ1-2, with D possibly TRBD1 on 5 matching bases. The origin of this receptor is a human donor with multiple sclerosis. The sample comprised CD4+ T cells from PBMCs. The CDR3 is CASSQEIWGNGGYTF. The CDR3 DNA sequence: TGTGCCAGCAGCCAAGAGATTTGGGGGAACGGTGGCTACACCTTC.